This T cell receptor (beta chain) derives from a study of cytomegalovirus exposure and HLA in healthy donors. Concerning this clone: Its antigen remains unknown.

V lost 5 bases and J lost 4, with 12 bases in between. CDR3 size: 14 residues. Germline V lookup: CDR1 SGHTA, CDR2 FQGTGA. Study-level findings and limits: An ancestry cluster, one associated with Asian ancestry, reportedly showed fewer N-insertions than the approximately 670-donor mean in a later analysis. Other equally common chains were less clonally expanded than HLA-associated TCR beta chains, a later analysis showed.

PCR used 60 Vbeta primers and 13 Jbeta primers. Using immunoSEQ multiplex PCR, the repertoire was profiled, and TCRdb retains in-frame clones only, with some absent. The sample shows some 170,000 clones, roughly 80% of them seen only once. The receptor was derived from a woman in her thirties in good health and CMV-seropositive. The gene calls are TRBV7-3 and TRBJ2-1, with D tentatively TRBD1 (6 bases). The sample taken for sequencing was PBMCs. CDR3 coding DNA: TGTGCCAGCAGCCCCGGGACATCATACAATGAGCAGTTCTTC. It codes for CASSPGTSYNEQFF.